What follows describes a single T cell receptor beta chain. This CDR3 is 15 amino acids long. The germline V and J ends were trimmed by 7 bases and 0 bases, with 10 bases remaining between them. Each CDR3 protein gets one entry after TCRdb re-called the 5' RACE reads with MiXCR. The sample contains 85,000 to 100,000 distinct CDR3 sequences, under 20% of which appear only once. The data were obtained in a study of T cells of healthy individuals. The chain employs TRBV12-3 or TRBV12-4 and TRBJ2-6; D gene uncertain. This sequence was found in a human donor in good health. Here the CDR3 DNA reads TGTGCCAGCACCCCGCGTGCCTCTGGGGCCAACGTCCTGACTTTC. This gives the protein CASTPRASGANVLTF.